This TCR beta chain appears in the sequencing data of a study of T-cell reconstitution after alpha-beta-depleted transplantation in children. Unique molecular identifiers featured in how the TCRbeta library was prepared. TCRdb reprocessed the PCR reads via MiXCR and lists one record per CDR3 protein. Here the sample spans roughly 670,000 distinct CDR3 sequences, under 15% being singletons. This clonotype has at least ten counts. The ends were cut back, 6 bases at V and 4 bases at J, with 10 bases in the middle. Germline V gene data show CDR1 as SQVTM and CDR2 as ANQGSEA. CDR3 length: 11 amino acids. This chain uses TRBV29-1 with TRBJ2-7; D not certain. The TCR comes from a girl aged 2 to 9 with congenital amegakaryocytic thrombocytopenia, due to receive a stem cell transplant. The sample consisted of PBMCs, taken before TCRalphabeta/CD19-depleted stem cell transplant. In DNA form, the CDR3 reads TGCAGCGTCCTGGTTCTATACGAGCAGTACTTC. Protein sequence: CSVLVLYEQYF.